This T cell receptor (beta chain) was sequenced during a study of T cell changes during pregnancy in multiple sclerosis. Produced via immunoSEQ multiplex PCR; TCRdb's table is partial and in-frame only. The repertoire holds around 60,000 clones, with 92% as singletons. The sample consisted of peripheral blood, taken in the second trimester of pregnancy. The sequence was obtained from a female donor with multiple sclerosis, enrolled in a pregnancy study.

DNA of the CDR3: TGTGCCAGCAGCCAAGATTATACCGTACCGGGGGAGCAGTACTTC. It specifies CASSQDYTVPGEQYF. This chain links TRBV4-2 with TRBJ2-7; D is perhaps TRBD2 (5 bases). The CDR3 extends over 15 amino acids. Germline V gene lookup returns CDR1 LGHNA and CDR2 YNFKEQ. The V gene lost 0 bases and the J gene lost 7 bases, with 16 bases spanning the gap.